These 18 T cell receptor beta chains came from one sample sequenced in a study of blood T cell repertoires in COVID-19. Profiled with immunoSEQ multiplex PCR; TCRdb holds only in-frame clones, not every one. This sample yields a few hundred thousand clones, of which approximately 90% are seen a single time; around 0.84% belongs to the top ten. Sequenced input: peripheral blood. These receptors were obtained from a man aged 30-40 years with acute or convalescent COVID-19.

This clone was observed a single time. The V and J genes are TRBV18 and TRBJ1-5; possibly TRBD1 for D (6 bases). Germline values: CDR1 KGHSH, CDR2 LQKENI. V shed 3 bases and J shed 7 bases, with 16 bases lying between them. The CDR3 loop spans 15 amino acids. The CDR3 DNA reads TGTGCCAGCTCACCTCCAGCGGGGGGGCGGCAGCCCCAGCATTTT. Protein product: CASSPPAGGRQPQHF.

The J gene is TRBJ2-3, the V gene TRBV29-1; TRBD1 aligns across 8 bases. The V segment lost 4 bases and the J segment 12 bases; nucleotides outside the gene matches: 6. This CDR3 is built from 11 residues. CDR1 is SQVTM, CDR2 ANQGSEA, per germline. CDR3 sequence reads: CSVAGGNNQYF. In DNA form, the CDR3 reads TGCAGCGTTGCAGGGGGCAATAATCAGTATTTT.

The rearrangement uses TRBV14 and TRBJ2-7, with D perhaps matching TRBD1 (5 bases). Trimming stripped 4 bases from V and 3 bases from J, with 10 bases between. The CDR3 totals 13 residues. Germline V CDR1 and CDR2: SGHDN, FVKESK. CDR3 nucleotide sequence: TGTGCCAGCAGCCGGGCCAGGGTCTACGAGCAGTACTTC. It encodes CASSRARVYEQYF.

DNA for the CDR3: TGTGCCAGCAGTGCGGGGGGGAGCGAGCAGTACTTC. This translates into CASSAGGSEQYF. The gene calls are TRBV2 and TRBJ2-7; TRBD2 matches at 8 bases. Germline V gene data show CDR1 as SNHLY and CDR2 as FYNNEI. Trimming cost V 4 bases and J 6 bases; bases outside gene matches: 2. CDR3 size: 12 residues.

V usage is TRBV5-1 and J usage is TRBJ2-7; weak D call: TRBD2 (5 bases). The germline CDR1 and CDR2 sequences are SGHRS and YFSETQ. This CDR3 has 15 amino acids. Trimming stripped 5 bases from V and 0 bases from J, with 15 bases between. This CDR3 reads CASRLGSYSSYEQYF. DNA for the CDR3: TGCGCCAGCAGACTAGGATCGTACAGCTCCTACGAGCAGTACTTC.

The chain combines TRBV19 with TRBJ1-4, with TRBD1 matching over 8 bases. The CDR3 is 14 residues long. The trim removed 6 bases at V and 7 bases at J, leaving 7 bases unmatched. CDR1 is LNHDA, CDR2 SQIVND, per germline (reference sequence). CDR3 bases: TGTGCCAGTAGAGACAGGGGAAGGAGTGAAAAACTGTTTTTT. It specifies CASRDRGRSEKLFF.

J is TRBJ2-1 and V is TRBV14; D possibly corresponds to TRBD2 (5 bases). Germline loops: CDR1 SGHDN, CDR2 FVKESK. The CDR3 is 17 residues long. Trimming left V 3 bases short and J 3 bases short, with 18 bases between. As DNA, the CDR3 is TGTGCCAGCAGCCAGAATCATCGGGGTCTACTCTACAATGAGCAGTTCTTC. Encoded protein: CASSQNHRGLLYNEQFF.

In its sample, this clone was seen once. The chain employs TRBV5-1 and TRBJ1-2; 7 bases map to TRBD1. The CDR3 extends over 14 amino acids. From germline, CDR1 is SGHRS and CDR2 YFSETQ. V shed 3 bases and J 4 bases; nucleotides not matched to a gene: 6. CDR3: CASSWGTELYGYTF. As DNA, the CDR3 is TGCGCCAGCAGCTGGGGGACAGAACTCTATGGCTACACCTTC.

The rearrangement joins TRBV6-2 or TRBV6-3 to TRBJ2-3; D might be TRBD2 (5 bases). Trimming left V 4 bases short and J 3 bases short, with 17 bases between. Germline lookup yields CDR1 MNHEY and CDR2 SVGEGT. There are 16 residues in the CDR3. The CDR3 loop reads CASSSVTASSTDTQYF. The CDR3, as DNA: TGTGCCAGCAGTTCCGTTACGGCTAGCAGTACAGATACGCAGTATTTT.

The chain couples TRBV20-1 to TRBJ1-5; perhaps TRBD1 as D (5 bases). The germline gives CDR1 DFQATT, CDR2 SNEGSKA (reference sequence). The CDR3 covers 13 residues. The V and J ends lost 3 bases and 3 bases respectively, with 9 bases between them. The CDR3 spells CSASGGLNQPQHF. Written as DNA, the CDR3 is TGCAGTGCTAGTGGGGGACTCAATCAGCCCCAGCATTTT.

This rearrangement joins TRBV5-1 to TRBJ2-7; 7 bases match TRBD2. V shed 4 bases, J shed 4 bases, and the junction held 11 bases outside the gene matches. The germline gives CDR1 SGHRS, CDR2 YFSETQ. This CDR3 contains 15 residues. CDR3 nucleotide sequence: TGCGCCAGCAGCCTCTCCGGGGGGATTTCGTACGAGCAGTACTTC. The encoded protein is CASSLSGGISYEQYF.

The chain carries TRBV3-1 (or the pseudogene TRBV3-2) and TRBJ2-3; TRBD2 is a possible D gene (5 bases). Trimming stripped 8 bases from V and 1 base from J, with 13 bases between. Germline V lookup: CDR1 LGHDT, CDR2 YNNKEL (reference sequence). The CDR3 has 14 residues. CDR3: CASRGVGGTDTQYF. In DNA, the CDR3 is TGTGCCAGCCGTGGGGTGGGAGGCACAGATACGCAGTATTTT.

V gene TRBV12-3 or TRBV12-4 combines with J gene TRBJ1-2, with 7 bases that match TRBD1. This CDR3 has 13 amino acids. The V and J ends lost 6 bases and 8 bases, in that order; junction bases with no gene match: 9. The CDR3 protein is CASRGTALGGYTF. The DNA of the CDR3 is TGTGCCAGCAGGGGGACAGCCCTAGGGGGCTACACCTTC.

The chain couples TRBV9 to TRBJ2-7; 7 bases map to TRBD1. CDR3 length: 15 residues. The V gene's germline CDR1 is SGDLS and CDR2 YYNGEE. The junction had 8 bases not matched to a gene; V was cut back by 3 bases and J by 2 bases. The CDR3 DNA reads as TGTGCCAGCAGCGCGACAGGGTTGATCCCCTACGAGCAGTACTTC. This gives the protein CASSATGLIPYEQYF. Looking up the rest from reference TRBV9 and TRBJ2-7 gives the full variable domain: DSGVTQTPKHLITATGQRVTLRCSPRSGDLSVYWYQQSLDQGLQFLIQYYNGEERAKGNILERFSAQQFPDLHSELNLSSLELGDSALYFCASSATGLIPYEQYFGPGTRLTVT.

The rearrangement joins TRBV18 to TRBJ1-3; unclear D gene. Germline V gene lookup returns CDR1 KGHSH and CDR2 LQKENI. The CDR3 consists of 15 residues. Trimming took 2 bases from V and 4 from J, leaving 12 bases between them. The CDR3 here is CASSPSLDGGNTIYF. In nucleotides, the CDR3 is TGTGCCAGCTCACCAAGTTTAGACGGGGGAAACACCATATATTTT. Drawing the rest from reference TRBV18 and TRBJ1-3, the complete variable domain is NAGVMQNPRHLVRRRGQEARLRCSPMKGHSHVYWYRQLPEEGLKFMVYLQKENIIDESGMPKERFSAEFPKEGPSILRIQQVVRGDSAAYFCASSPSLDGGNTIYFGEGSWLTVV.

This sequence joins TRBV5-1 and TRBJ2-5; tentative D call: TRBD1 (6 bases). The germline CDR1 and CDR2 sequences are SGHRS and YFSETQ. This CDR3 is 17 amino acids long. V was clipped by 4 bases and J by 2 bases, with 21 bases between them. The CDR3 loop reads CASSPVVGGIIQETQYF. CDR3 nucleotide sequence: TGCGCCAGCAGCCCGGTAGTAGGGGGTATTATACAAGAGACCCAGTACTTC.

This clone showed up just once. CDR3 sequence (DNA): TGTGCCAGCAGCCAAACTAATTCAGGGGCAGGGGGAGCTTTCTTT. Amino acids: CASSQTNSGAGGAFF. The chain employs TRBV3-1 (or the pseudogene TRBV3-2) and TRBJ1-1, with 7 bases that match TRBD1. The germline CDR1 and CDR2 sequences are LGHDT and YNNKEL (reference sequence). J gave up 10 bases and V 2 bases, and 13 bases lay outside the gene matches. The CDR3 length is 15 residues.

V and J are TRBV9 and TRBJ2-6; D gene ambiguous. Trimming left V 1 base short and J 0 bases short, with 8 bases between. Germline-derived CDR1 and CDR2 are SGDLS and YYNGEE. CDR3 length: 16 amino acids. The CDR3 sequence is CASSVSRSSGANVLTF. CDR3 in DNA: TGTGCCAGCAGCGTATCCCGGTCCTCTGGGGCCAACGTCCTGACTTTC.